This entry describes one T cell receptor beta chain. The entry originates in a study of blood T cell repertoires in COVID-19. Assay used: immunoSEQ multiplex PCR; TCRdb lists only in-frame clones, some missing. The sample includes about 240,000 clones, 87% of them seen just once. Sequenced input: peripheral blood. The TCR comes from a man aged 55 to 69 who had recovered from COVID-19.

DNA of the CDR3: TGCGCCAGCAGCCCAGGGGGCTTGGGCACTGAAGCTTTCTTT. It translates to CASSPGGLGTEAFF. This chain links TRBV5-1 with TRBJ1-1; 8 bases are a match to TRBD1. V gave up 4 bases and J gave up 4 bases; unmatched junction bases: 6. The CDR3 has 14 amino acids. Per germline, CDR1 SGHRS and CDR2 YFSETQ.